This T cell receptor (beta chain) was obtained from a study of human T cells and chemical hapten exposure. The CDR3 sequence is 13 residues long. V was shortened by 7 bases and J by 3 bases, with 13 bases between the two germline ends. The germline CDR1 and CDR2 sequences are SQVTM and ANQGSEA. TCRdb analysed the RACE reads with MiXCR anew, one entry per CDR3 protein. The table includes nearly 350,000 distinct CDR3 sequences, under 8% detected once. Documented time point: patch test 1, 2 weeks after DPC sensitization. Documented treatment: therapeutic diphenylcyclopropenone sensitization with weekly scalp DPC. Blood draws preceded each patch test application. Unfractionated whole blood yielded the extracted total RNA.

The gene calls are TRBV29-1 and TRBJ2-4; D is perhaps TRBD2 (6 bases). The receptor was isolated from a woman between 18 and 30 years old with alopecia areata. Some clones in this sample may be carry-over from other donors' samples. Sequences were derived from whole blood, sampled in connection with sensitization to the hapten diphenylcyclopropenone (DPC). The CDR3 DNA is TGCAGCGCTTGGGGGGTAGGCAAAAACATTCAGTACTTC. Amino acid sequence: CSAWGVGKNIQYF.